One and the same sample provided the 25 T cell receptor beta chains below, sequenced in a study of blood T cell repertoires in COVID-19. This table comes from immunoSEQ multiplex PCR, and its TCRdb copy is limited to in-frame clones, with some not included. This sample has tens of thousands of clones, with more than 75% found just once. Sequencing was done on a sample of peripheral blood. These receptors originate from a man aged 55 to 70 with acute or convalescent COVID-19.

The chain joins TRBV6-5 to TRBJ2-1, with D perhaps TRBD2 (5 bases). With 6 bases removed from V and 6 bases from J, the gap between germline ends came to 15 bases. CDR1 MNHEY and CDR2 SVGAGI come from the germline V gene. The length of the CDR3 is 14 residues. The CDR3 nucleotides are TGTGCCAGCAGACCAGTGGAGCGGATCAATGAGCAGTTCTTC. Protein sequence: CASRPVERINEQFF.

The sample holds one count of this clone. This chain joins TRBV5-4 and TRBJ1-6; 9 bases are shared with TRBD1. V lost 4 bases, J lost 6 bases, and 2 bases stayed unmatched. The CDR3 covers 14 residues. Germline assignment: CDR1 SGHNT and CDR2 YYREEE (reference sequence). As DNA, the CDR3 is TGTGCCAGCAGCCCGGGACAGGGTAATTCACCCCTCCACTTT. Translation gives CASSPGQGNSPLHF.

This clone was detected once. CDR3 sequence reads: CASRLGGPSYNEQFF. CDR3 nucleotide sequence: TGTGCCAGCAGACTAGGGGGACCCTCCTACAATGAGCAGTTCTTC. The chain links TRBV27 to TRBJ2-1, with D possibly being TRBD1 (6 bases). The V gene lost 6 bases and the J gene lost 0 bases, with 12 bases spanning the gap. This CDR3 is 15 amino acids long. Germline V gene lookup returns CDR1 MNHEY and CDR2 SMNVEV (reference sequence).

The CDR3 DNA follows: TGTGCCAACAGGGAGGGGGCTTGGACTGAAGCTTTCTTT. Its protein is CANREGAWTEAFF. V and J are TRBV6-5 and TRBJ1-1, with 7 bases identical to TRBD1. CDR1 is MNHEY, CDR2 SVGAGI, per germline. Losses at the gene ends were 10 bases for V and 5 bases for J; bases not matched to a gene: 10. The CDR3 has 13 residues.

V and J are TRBV6-5 and TRBJ1-2; 9 nucleotides line up with TRBD1. The CDR3 extends over 14 amino acids. Trimming took 6 bases from V and 5 from J; bases not matched to a gene: 7. Per the germline V gene, CDR1 is MNHEY and CDR2 is SVGAGI. The CDR3 sequence: CASRTGGFTYGYTF. The DNA for the CDR3 is TGTGCCAGCAGAACAGGGGGCTTCACGTATGGCTACACCTTC.

A single count supports this clone. The V and J genes are TRBV5-6 and TRBJ1-1, with TRBD1 identical over 8 bases. Germline CDR1 is SGHDT and CDR2 is YYEEEE. Trimming took 4 bases from V and 10 from J; bases not matched to a gene: 12. There are 14 residues in the CDR3. In DNA form, the CDR3 reads TGTGCCAGCAGCGGAGGACAGGGAACCGGGGTAGCTTTCTTT. The encoded protein is CASSGGQGTGVAFF.

This clone was detected only once. CDR3 sequence: CASSGGYYTEAFF. CDR3 sequence (DNA): TGTGCCAGCAGTGGGGGGTATTACACTGAAGCTTTCTTT. The chain couples TRBV12-3 or TRBV12-4 to TRBJ1-1, with D perhaps matching TRBD1 (5 bases). CDR3 length: 13 residues. Trimming pared 5 bases from V and 3 bases from J, leaving 10 bases between.

This clone was counted a few times. The genes are TRBV14 and TRBJ1-2, with 9 bases that match TRBD1. CDR1 is SGHDN and CDR2 is FVKESK in the germline V gene. V shed 4 bases, J shed 5 bases, and the junction held 8 bases outside the gene matches. This CDR3 has 15 residues. The CDR3 DNA reads as TGTGCCAGCAGCCGGCCACAGGGGGCCGGATATGGCTACACCTTC. As protein: CASSRPQGAGYGYTF. The full variable domain, completed using reference TRBV14 and TRBJ1-2, is EAGVTQFPSHSVIEKGQTVTLRCDPISGHDNLYWYRRVMGKEIKFLLHFVKESKQDESGMPNNRFLAERTGGTYSTLKVQPAELEDSGVYFCASSRPQGAGYGYTFGSGTRLTVV.

The chain carries TRBV7-3 and TRBJ1-2; TRBD1 is a possible D gene (5 bases). This CDR3 spans 13 amino acids. Trimming took off 1 base at V and 6 bases at J, with 9 bases between the two ends. Germline V gives CDR1 SGHTA, CDR2 FQGTGA. The CDR3 sequence: CASSLRGFDGYTF. CDR3 in DNA: TGTGCCAGCAGCTTAAGGGGCTTTGATGGCTACACCTTC.

V usage is TRBV24-1 and J usage is TRBJ2-7; 9 bases match TRBD1. J lost 3 bases, V lost 6 bases, and 5 bases had no gene match. The CDR3 covers 14 residues. CDR1 and CDR2 from the germline V gene are KGHDR and SFDVKD. The DNA of the CDR3 is TGTGCCACCAGTCCGGGACAGGGATTCTACGAGCAGTACTTC. Protein: CATSPGQGFYEQYF.

The count of this clone is one. The chain is built from TRBV29-1 and TRBJ2-7, with TRBD1 matching 7 bases. The CDR3 is 16 amino acids. Per germline, CDR1 SQVTM and CDR2 ANQGSEA. V lost 6 bases and J lost 6; bases outside the gene matches: 20. The CDR3 loop is CSVPRGLGTNVAEQYF. The CDR3 nucleotides are TGCAGCGTCCCGAGGGGGCTGGGGACAAACGTTGCCGAGCAGTACTTC.

The J gene is TRBJ1-1, the V gene TRBV10-3, with D possibly being TRBD1 (5 bases). The CDR3 is 14 residues long. Germline V gene data show CDR1 as ENHRY and CDR2 as SYGVKD. V lost 3 bases and J 5 bases, leaving 13 bases between the germline ends. The CDR3 sequence: CAISEVVGGTEAFF. CDR3 DNA sequence: TGTGCCATCAGTGAAGTGGTGGGGGGGACTGAAGCTTTCTTT.

Regarding this clone: The CDR3 ends on some other residue instead of the conserved phenylalanine or tryptophan, so this is likely a read error. No DNA is shown, since the ends of the CDR3 on it are uncertain; the CDR3 is the one TCRdb lists. The rearrangement joins TRBV10-2 to TRBJ2-3; TRBD2, the D gene given by the table, was not confirmed from the DNA. Germline-derived CDR1 and CDR2 are WSHSY and SAAADI. Termini included, the CDR3 measures 12 amino acids. The CDR3 protein is CASTLRGPGPEG.

This clone was seen a handful of times. This chain connects TRBV5-1 to TRBJ2-1; D perhaps matches TRBD1 (5 bases). Germline V gives CDR1 SGHRS, CDR2 YFSETQ. Trimming removed 1 base at V and 8 bases at J, with 16 bases between. This CDR3 is 15 amino acids long. The CDR3 DNA sequence: TGCGCCAGCAGCTTGTGGGGCGTCCTAGTCGATGAGCAGTTCTTC. It translates to CASSLWGVLVDEQFF.

The chain is built from TRBV6-5 and TRBJ1-6, with 8 bases aligning to TRBD1. The germline V gene has CDR1 MNHEY and CDR2 SVGAGI. The CDR3 consists of 14 residues. V gave up 6 bases and J gave up 7 bases; unmatched junction bases: 5. As DNA, the CDR3 is TGTGCCAGCAGCAACGGACAGGGAAATTCACCCCTCCACTTT. As protein: CASSNGQGNSPLHF.

This rearrangement joins TRBV6-5 to TRBJ2-7, with 8 positions matching TRBD1. Trimming removed 5 bases from V and 0 bases from J; junction bases left unmatched: 3. CDR1 is MNHEY, CDR2 SVGAGI, per germline. This CDR3 comprises 14 residues. The CDR3 sequence is CASSLQGVSYEQYF. CDR3 nucleotide sequence: TGTGCCAGCAGTCTACAGGGGGTCTCCTACGAGCAGTACTTC.

J is TRBJ1-1 and V is TRBV7-2, with D perhaps TRBD1 (5 bases). Germline assignment: CDR1 SGHTA and CDR2 FQGNSA. The V end lost 5 bases, the J end lost 0 bases, and 13 bases lay between the germline ends. This CDR3 has 15 residues. The DNA of the CDR3 is TGTGCCAGCAGCGGCAGGGTACTGATGAACACTGAAGCTTTCTTT. Amino acid sequence: CASSGRVLMNTEAFF.

The CDR3 nucleotides read TGCGCCAGCAGCCAAGTCCAGCAAGGCAGGCTCCCGAAAGCTTTCTTT. This sequence encodes CASSQVQQGRLPKAFF. The chain recombines TRBV4-1 with TRBJ1-1, with unresolved D. The CDR3 is made up of 16 amino acids. Germline CDR1 and CDR2: MGHRA and YSYEKL. V lost 1 base and J lost 9, with 21 bases in between.

This chain connects TRBV6-5 to TRBJ1-2, with 10 bases aligning to TRBD1. From germline, CDR1 is MNHEY and CDR2 SVGAGI. V lost 6 bases, J lost 4 bases, and 8 bases stayed unmatched. This CDR3 comprises 15 residues. The CDR3 spells CASSAPGQGIYGYTF. The CDR3 region has the DNA TGTGCCAGCAGCGCGCCGGGACAGGGGATCTATGGCTACACCTTC.

CDR3 nucleotide sequence: TGCGCCAGCAGCTTGACAGGGTCCTCTGGAAACACCATATATTTT. Its protein is CASSLTGSSGNTIYF. The chain couples TRBV5-1 to TRBJ1-3; D perhaps matches TRBD1 (6 bases). The CDR3 length is 15 residues. Trimming took off 1 base at V and 0 bases at J, with 8 bases between the two ends. Germline assignment: CDR1 SGHRS and CDR2 YFSETQ.

The chain has TRBV2 and TRBJ2-7; D is perhaps TRBD1 (6 bases). Germline V gene lookup returns CDR1 SNHLY and CDR2 FYNNEI. Trimming stripped 6 bases from V and 6 bases from J, with 18 bases between. This CDR3 is built from 14 residues. The CDR3 coding sequence is TGTGCCAGCAGGGTACAGGGCCGGGGCGTCGAGCAGTACTTC. Amino acids: CASRVQGRGVEQYF.

This chain uses TRBV10-1 with TRBJ1-2; TRBD1 might be the D (6 bases). Germline V CDR1 and CDR2: WNHNN, SYGVQD (reference sequence). CDR3 length equals 12 residues. Trimming took 10 bases from V and 2 from J, leaving 11 bases between them. The CDR3 nucleotides are TGCGCCAACAATACAGGGAACTATGGCTACACCTTC. It specifies CANNTGNYGYTF.

The rearrangement links TRBV9 to TRBJ1-3; possible D gene TRBD1, 5 bases. Germline CDR1 is SGDLS and CDR2 is YYNGEE. Deletions cut 1 base from V and 0 bases from J, with 11 bases between. This CDR3 has 16 amino acids. CDR3 loop: CASSVLDTRSGNTIYF. DNA for the CDR3: TGTGCCAGCAGCGTACTGGACACCCGCTCTGGAAACACCATATATTTT.

V and J are TRBV29-1 and TRBJ1-2; TRBD1 aligns across 11 bases. The CDR3 has 14 amino acids. J was trimmed by 8 bases and V by 6 bases; bases with no gene match: 11. Looked up from germline, CDR1 is SQVTM and CDR2 is ANQGSEA. The CDR3 region is CSVWTGGASGGYTF. The CDR3 DNA is TGCAGCGTCTGGACAGGGGGCGCATCGGGCGGCTACACCTTC.

The chain uses TRBV7-9 and TRBJ1-4; TRBD1 matches 8 bases. Germline lookup yields CDR1 SEHNR and CDR2 FQNEAQ (reference sequence). The CDR3 covers 14 residues. The ends lost 5 bases at V and 5 bases at J; junction bases unmatched: 4. The CDR3: CASSGQGLNEKLFF. The CDR3 DNA is TGTGCCAGCAGCGGACAGGGATTGAATGAAAAACTGTTTTTT. The full variable domain, in which reference TRBV7-9 and TRBJ1-4 provide the parts outside the CDR3, is DTGVSQNPRHKITKRGQNVTFRCDPISEHNRLYWYRQTLGQGPEFLTYFQNEAQLEKSRLLSDRFSAERPKGSFSTLEIQRTEQGDSAMYLCASSGQGLNEKLFFGSGTQLSVL.